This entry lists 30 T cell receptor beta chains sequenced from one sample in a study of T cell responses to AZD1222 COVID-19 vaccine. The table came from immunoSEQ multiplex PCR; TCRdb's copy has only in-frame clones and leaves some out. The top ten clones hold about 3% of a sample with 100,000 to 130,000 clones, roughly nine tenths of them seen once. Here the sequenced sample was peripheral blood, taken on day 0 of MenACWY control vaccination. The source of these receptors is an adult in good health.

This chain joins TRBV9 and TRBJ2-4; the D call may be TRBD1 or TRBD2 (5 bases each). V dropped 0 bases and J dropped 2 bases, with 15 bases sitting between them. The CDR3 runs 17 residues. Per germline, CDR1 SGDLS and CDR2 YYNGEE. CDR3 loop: CASSVEGTPYPKNIQYF. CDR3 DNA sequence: TGTGCCAGCAGCGTAGAGGGGACCCCCTACCCCAAAAACATTCAGTACTTC.

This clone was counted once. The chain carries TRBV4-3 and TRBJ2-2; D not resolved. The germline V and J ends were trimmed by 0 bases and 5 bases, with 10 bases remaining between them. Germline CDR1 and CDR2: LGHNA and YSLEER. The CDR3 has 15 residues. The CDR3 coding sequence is TGCGCCAGCAGCCAAGAATTCCCAGCAACCGGGGAGCTGTTTTTT. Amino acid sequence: CASSQEFPATGELFF.

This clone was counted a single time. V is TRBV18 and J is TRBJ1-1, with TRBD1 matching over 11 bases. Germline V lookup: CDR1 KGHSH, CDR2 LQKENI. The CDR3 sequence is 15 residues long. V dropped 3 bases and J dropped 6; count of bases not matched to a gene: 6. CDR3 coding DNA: TGTGCCAGCTCACCCCCGGGACAGGGGGGCGCTGAAGCTTTCTTT. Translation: CASSPPGQGGAEAFF.

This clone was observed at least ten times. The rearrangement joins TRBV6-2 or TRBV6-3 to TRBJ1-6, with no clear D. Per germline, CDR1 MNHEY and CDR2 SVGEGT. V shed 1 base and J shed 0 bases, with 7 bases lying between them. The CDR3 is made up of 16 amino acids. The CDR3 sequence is CASSYLADSYNSPLHF. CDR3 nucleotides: TGTGCCAGCAGTTACTTGGCGGACTCCTATAATTCACCCCTCCACTTT.

CDR3 sequence reads: CASSPNYATGSTEAFF. The CDR3 DNA reads as TGTGCCAGCAGCCCTAATTACGCTACGGGAAGCACTGAAGCTTTCTTT. This sequence joins TRBV3-1 (or the pseudogene TRBV3-2) and TRBJ1-1; D unclear. Between the trimmed V and J ends, which lost 4 bases and 4 bases, there was a span of 19 bases. Germline-derived CDR1 and CDR2 are LGHDT and YNNKEL (reference sequence). The CDR3 sequence is 16 residues long.

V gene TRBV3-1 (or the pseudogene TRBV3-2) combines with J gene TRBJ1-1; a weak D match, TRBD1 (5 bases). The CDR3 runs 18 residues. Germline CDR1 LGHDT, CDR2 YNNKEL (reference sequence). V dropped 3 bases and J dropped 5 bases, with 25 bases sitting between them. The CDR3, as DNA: TGTGCCAGCAGCCAGGCGGGAACAGATCAGGGCTGGGCTACTGAAGCTTTCTTT. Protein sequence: CASSQAGTDQGWATEAFF.

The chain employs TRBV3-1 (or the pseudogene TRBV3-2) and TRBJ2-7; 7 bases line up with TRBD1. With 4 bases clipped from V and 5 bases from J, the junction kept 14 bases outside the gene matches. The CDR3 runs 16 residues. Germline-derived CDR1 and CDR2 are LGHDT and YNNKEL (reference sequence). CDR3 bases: TGTGCCAGCAGCCTCCACAGGGGAACGAGGATCAACGAGCAGTACTTC. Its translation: CASSLHRGTRINEQYF.

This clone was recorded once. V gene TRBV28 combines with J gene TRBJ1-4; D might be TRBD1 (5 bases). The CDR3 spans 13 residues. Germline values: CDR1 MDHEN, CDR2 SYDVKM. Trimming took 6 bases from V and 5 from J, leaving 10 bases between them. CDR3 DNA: TGTGCCAGCAGAGAGGGGCGGAATGAAAAACTGTTTTTT. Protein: CASREGRNEKLFF.

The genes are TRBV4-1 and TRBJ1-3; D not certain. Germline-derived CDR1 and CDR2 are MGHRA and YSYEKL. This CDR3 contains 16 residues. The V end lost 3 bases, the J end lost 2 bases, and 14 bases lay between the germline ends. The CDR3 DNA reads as TGCGCCAGCAGCCAGTGGAACGGGGTACCTGGAAACACCATATATTTT. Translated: CASSQWNGVPGNTIYF.

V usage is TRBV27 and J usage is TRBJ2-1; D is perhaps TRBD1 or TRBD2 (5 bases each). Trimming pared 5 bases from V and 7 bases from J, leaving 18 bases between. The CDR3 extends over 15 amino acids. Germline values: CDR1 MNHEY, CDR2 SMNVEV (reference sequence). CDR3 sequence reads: CASSRLGGNRNEQFF. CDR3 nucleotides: TGTGCCAGCAGTCGCCTTGGGGGTAATCGGAATGAGCAGTTCTTC.

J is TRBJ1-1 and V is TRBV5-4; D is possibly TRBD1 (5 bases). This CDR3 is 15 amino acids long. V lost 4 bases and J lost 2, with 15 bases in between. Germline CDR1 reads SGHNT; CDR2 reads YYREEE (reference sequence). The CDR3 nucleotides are TGTGCCAGCAGCCCACCCGGGGGAGAAAACACTGAAGCTTTCTTT. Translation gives CASSPPGGENTEAFF.

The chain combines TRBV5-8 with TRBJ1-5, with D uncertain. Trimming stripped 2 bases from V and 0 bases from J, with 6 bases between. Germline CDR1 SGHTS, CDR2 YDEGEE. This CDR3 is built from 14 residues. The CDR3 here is CASSFTHSNQPQHF. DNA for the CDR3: TGTGCCAGCAGCTTCACACATAGCAATCAGCCCCAGCATTTT.

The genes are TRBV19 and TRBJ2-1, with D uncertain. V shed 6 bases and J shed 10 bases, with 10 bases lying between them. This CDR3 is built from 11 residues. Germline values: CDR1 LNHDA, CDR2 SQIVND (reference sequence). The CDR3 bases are TGTGCCAGTAGATTCGGATTAGAGCAGTTCTTC. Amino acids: CASRFGLEQFF.

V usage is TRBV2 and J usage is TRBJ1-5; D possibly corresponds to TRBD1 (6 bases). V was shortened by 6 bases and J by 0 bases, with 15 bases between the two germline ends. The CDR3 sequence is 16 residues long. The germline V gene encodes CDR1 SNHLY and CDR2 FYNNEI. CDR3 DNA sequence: TGTGCCAGCAGCTTACCGGGACACTCTAGCAATCAGCCCCAGCATTTT. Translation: CASSLPGHSSNQPQHF. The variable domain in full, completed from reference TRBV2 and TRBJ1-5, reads EPEVTQTPSHQVTQMGQEVILRCVPISNHLYFYWYRQILGQKVEFLVSFYNNEISEKSEIFDDQFSVERPDGSNFTLKIRSTKLEDSAMYFCASSLPGHSSNQPQHFGDGTRLSIL.

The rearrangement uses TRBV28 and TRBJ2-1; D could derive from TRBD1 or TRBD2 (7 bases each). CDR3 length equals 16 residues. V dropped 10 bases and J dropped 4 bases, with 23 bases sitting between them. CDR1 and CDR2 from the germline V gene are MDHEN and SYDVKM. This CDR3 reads CATRQGEGATYNEQFF. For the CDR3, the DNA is TGTGCCACCCGCCAAGGGGAGGGGGCAACATACAATGAGCAGTTCTTC.

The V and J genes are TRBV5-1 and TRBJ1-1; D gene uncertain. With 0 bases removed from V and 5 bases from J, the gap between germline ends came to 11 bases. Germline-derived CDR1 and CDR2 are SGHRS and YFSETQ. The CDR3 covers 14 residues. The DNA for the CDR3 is TGCGCCAGCAGCTTGGACGGCCGGGGAACTGAAGCTTTCTTT. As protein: CASSLDGRGTEAFF.

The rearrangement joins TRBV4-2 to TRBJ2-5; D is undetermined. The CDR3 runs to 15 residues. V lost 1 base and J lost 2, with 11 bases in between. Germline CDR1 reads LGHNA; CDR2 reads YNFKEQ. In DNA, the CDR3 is TGTGCCAGCAGCCAAGCGATACAGAGACAAGAGACCCAGTACTTC. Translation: CASSQAIQRQETQYF.

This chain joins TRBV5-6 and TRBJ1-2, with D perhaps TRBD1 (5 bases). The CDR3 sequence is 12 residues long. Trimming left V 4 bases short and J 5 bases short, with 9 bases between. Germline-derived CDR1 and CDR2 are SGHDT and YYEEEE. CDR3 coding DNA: TGTGCCAGCAGCCCCGGGGGGTATGGCTACACCTTC. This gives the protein CASSPGGYGYTF. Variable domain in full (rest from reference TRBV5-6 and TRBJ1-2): DAGVTQSPTHLIKTRGQQVTLRCSPKSGHDTVSWYQQALGQGPQFIFQYYEEEERQRGNFPDRFSGHQFPNYSSELNVNALLLGDSALYLCASSPGGYGYTFGSGTRLTVV.

CDR3 sequence: CASSEQGRANEKLFF. CDR3 DNA: TGTGCCAGCTCAGAACAGGGGCGGGCTAATGAAAAACTGTTTTTT. The rearrangement joins TRBV18 to TRBJ1-4; 7 bases are shared with TRBD1. With 5 bases clipped from V and 3 bases from J, the junction kept 6 bases outside the gene matches. Germline V gene lookup returns CDR1 KGHSH and CDR2 LQKENI. This CDR3 region has 15 residues.

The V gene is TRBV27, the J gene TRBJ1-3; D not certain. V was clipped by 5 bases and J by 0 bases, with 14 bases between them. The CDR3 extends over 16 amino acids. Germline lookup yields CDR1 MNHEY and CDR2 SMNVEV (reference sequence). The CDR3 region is CASSRAGIFSGNTIYF. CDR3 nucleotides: TGTGCCAGCAGTCGCGCGGGAATCTTCTCTGGAAACACCATATATTTT.

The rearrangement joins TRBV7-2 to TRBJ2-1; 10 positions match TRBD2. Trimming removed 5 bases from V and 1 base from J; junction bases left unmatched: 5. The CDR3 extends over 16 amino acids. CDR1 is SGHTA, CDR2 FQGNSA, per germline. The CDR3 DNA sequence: TGTGCCAGCAGCCTCCGGACTAGCGGATCCTACAATGAGCAGTTCTTC. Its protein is CASSLRTSGSYNEQFF.

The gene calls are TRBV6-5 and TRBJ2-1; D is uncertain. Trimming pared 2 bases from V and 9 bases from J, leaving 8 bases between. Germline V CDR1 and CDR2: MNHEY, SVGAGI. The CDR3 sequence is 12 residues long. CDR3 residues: CASSYDRGEQFF. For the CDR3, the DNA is TGTGCCAGCAGTTACGACCGTGGTGAGCAGTTCTTC.

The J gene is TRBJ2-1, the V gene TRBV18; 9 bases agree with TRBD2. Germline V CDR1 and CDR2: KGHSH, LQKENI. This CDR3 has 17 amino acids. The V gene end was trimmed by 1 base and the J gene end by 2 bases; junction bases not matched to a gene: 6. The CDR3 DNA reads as TGTGCCAGCTCACCACGAGGTAGCGGGGGAGCCTACAATGAGCAGTTCTTC. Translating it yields CASSPRGSGGAYNEQFF.

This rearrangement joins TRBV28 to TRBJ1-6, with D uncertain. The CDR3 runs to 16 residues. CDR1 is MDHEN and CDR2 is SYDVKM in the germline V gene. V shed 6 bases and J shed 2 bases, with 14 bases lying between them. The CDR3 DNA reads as TGTGCCAGCAGCCCGGGTGGGCAGACCTATAATTCACCCCTCCACTTT. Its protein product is CASSPGGQTYNSPLHF.

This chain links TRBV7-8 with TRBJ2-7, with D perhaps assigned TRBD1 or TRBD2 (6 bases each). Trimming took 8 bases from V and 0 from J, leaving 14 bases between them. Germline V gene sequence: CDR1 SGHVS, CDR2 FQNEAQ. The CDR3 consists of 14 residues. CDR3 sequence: CASSTGADSYEQYF. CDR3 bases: TGTGCCAGCTCGACGGGGGCAGACTCCTACGAGCAGTACTTC.

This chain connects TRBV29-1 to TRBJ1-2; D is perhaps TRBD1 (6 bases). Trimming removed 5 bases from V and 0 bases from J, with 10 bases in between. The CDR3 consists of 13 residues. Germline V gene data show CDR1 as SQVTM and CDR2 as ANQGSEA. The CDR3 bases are TGCAGCGTTAAACAGGGAACTAACTATGGCTACACCTTC. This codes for CSVKQGTNYGYTF.

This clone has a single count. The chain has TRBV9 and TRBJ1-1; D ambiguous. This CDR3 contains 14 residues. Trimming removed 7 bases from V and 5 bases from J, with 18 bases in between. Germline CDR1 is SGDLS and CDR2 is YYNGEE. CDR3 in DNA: TGTGCCAGCGGCCGCGGATCCCGGGGAACTGAAGCTTTCTTT. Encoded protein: CASGRGSRGTEAFF. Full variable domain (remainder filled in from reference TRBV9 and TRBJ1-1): DSGVTQTPKHLITATGQRVTLRCSPRSGDLSVYWYQQSLDQGLQFLIQYYNGEERAKGNILERFSAQQFPDLHSELNLSSLELGDSALYFCASGRGSRGTEAFFGQGTRLTVV.

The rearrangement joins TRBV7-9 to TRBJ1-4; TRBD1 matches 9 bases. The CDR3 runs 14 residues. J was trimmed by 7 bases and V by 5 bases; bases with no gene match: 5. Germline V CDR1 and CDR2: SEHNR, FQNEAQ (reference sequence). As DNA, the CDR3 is TGTGCCAGCAGCCGGGACAGGGCGGGTGAAAAACTGTTTTTT. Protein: CASSRDRAGEKLFF. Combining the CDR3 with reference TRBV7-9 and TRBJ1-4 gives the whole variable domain DTGVSQNPRHKITKRGQNVTFRCDPISEHNRLYWYRQTLGQGPEFLTYFQNEAQLEKSRLLSDRFSAERPKGSFSTLEIQRTEQGDSAMYLCASSRDRAGEKLFFGSGTQLSVL.

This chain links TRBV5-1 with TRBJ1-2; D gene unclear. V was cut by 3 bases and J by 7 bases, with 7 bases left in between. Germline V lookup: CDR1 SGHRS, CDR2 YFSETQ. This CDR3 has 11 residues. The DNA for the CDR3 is TGCGCCAGCAGCTCCGGGTCTGGCTACACCTTC. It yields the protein CASSSGSGYTF.

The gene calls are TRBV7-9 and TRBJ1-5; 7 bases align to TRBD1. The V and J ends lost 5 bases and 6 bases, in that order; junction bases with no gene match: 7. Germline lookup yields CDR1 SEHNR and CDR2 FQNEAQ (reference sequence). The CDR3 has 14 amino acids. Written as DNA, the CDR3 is TGTGCCAGCAGCACGGAGGGGGCGGCTCAGCCCCAGCATTTT. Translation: CASSTEGAAQPQHF.